Following are 9 T cell receptor beta chains from one sample sequenced in a study of esophageal squamous cell carcinoma under preoperative chemotherapy. TCRdb independently ran MiXCR on the PCR reads; one entry per CDR3 protein. The sample has about 6,600 distinct CDR3 sequences, roughly 32% seen once. Time point of the sample: before preoperative PTX-NDP chemotherapy. This specimen was taken from a patient given preoperative chemotherapy. These receptors were obtained from a human donor with esophageal squamous cell carcinoma. The donor label of this sample is uncertain.

By share, this clonotype counts as medium-sized. V is TRBV27 and J is TRBJ2-1; TRBD2 aligns across 7 bases. Germline V gene lookup returns CDR1 MNHEY and CDR2 SMNVEV (reference sequence). V lost 3 bases to trimming and J lost 0 bases; unmatched junction nucleotides: 5. The CDR3 totals 16 residues. The CDR3 DNA sequence: TGTGCCAGCAGTTTGGCTAGCGGTAGCTCCTACAATGAGCAGTTCTTC. It specifies CASSLASGSSYNEQFF.

Details on this clonotype: Sequence at one end of the junction differs from germline and may be a read error. V and J are TRBV11-2 and TRBJ2-3; 9 bases line up with TRBD1. The J call is doubtful: the DNA matches TRBJ2-7 better. Germline CDR1 reads SGHAT; CDR2 reads FQNNGV. The CDR3 consists of 13 residues. DNA of the CDR3: TGTGCCAGCAGCGGACAGGGGTCCTCCGAGCAGTACTTC. Translation: CASSGQGSSEQYF.

This CDR3 is CSARRGSGEETQYF. CDR3 coding DNA: TGCAGTGCTAGACGAGGGTCAGGAGAAGAGACCCAGTACTTC. The chain combines TRBV20-1 with TRBJ2-1, with D possibly being TRBD2 (5 bases). The J call may be incorrect, as the DNA end agrees better with TRBJ2-5. This CDR3 has 14 residues. Germline V gives CDR1 DFQATT, CDR2 SNEGSKA (reference sequence).

This clonotype has a count of ten or more. A clone one base away is much larger, so this may be a read error. This chain uses TRBV27 with TRBJ2-1; 7 nucleotides align to TRBD2. V shed 6 bases, J shed 13 bases, and the junction held 12 bases outside the gene matches. This CDR3 spans 13 amino acids. Germline CDR1 reads MNHEY; CDR2 reads SMNVEV (reference sequence). The CDR3 loop is CASRGRGRETQFF. The CDR3 DNA reads TGTGCCAGCAGGGGGAGGGGTCGGGAGACCCAGTTCTTC.

By proportion, this clonotype is medium-sized. CDR3 protein: CASSYTSGTSYEQYF. In nucleotides, the CDR3 is TGTGCCAGCAGTTACACAAGCGGGACCTCCTACGAGCAGTACTTC. The chain recombines TRBV6-5 with TRBJ2-7; 7 bases align to TRBD2. Germline assignment: CDR1 MNHEY and CDR2 SVGAGI. J gave up 0 bases and V 2 bases, and 4 bases lay outside the gene matches. The CDR3 runs 15 residues.

On this clonotype: Since the CDR3 does not end with the conserved phenylalanine or tryptophan, this likely comes from a read error. The gene calls are TRBV7-9 and TRBJ2-5, with 11 bases aligning to TRBD2. The DNA end favors TRBJ2-1, so the J call may be wrong. The CDR3 loop spans 17 amino acids. Germline V gene sequence: CDR1 SEHNR, CDR2 FQNEAQ (reference sequence). The CDR3 DNA reads TGTGCCAGCAGCTTATCAGCTGGACTAGCGGGTCAGAGTGAGCAGTTCTTG. It translates to CASSLSAGLAGQSEQFL.

J is TRBJ2-3 and V is TRBV4-1; 11 positions agree with TRBD1. V was pared by 0 bases and J by 2 bases, with 4 bases of the junction left unmatched. The length of the CDR3 is 17 residues. CDR1 and CDR2 from the germline V gene are MGHRA and YSYEKL. CDR3 loop: CASSQEGTGGPTDTQYF. The CDR3 DNA follows: TGCGCCAGCAGCCAAGAAGGGACAGGGGGACCCACAGATACGCAGTATTTT.

This clonotype is judged medium-sized. One junction end disagrees with the germline gene, perhaps due to a read error. The J gene is TRBJ2-1, the V gene TRBV6-5; 9 bases match TRBD1. The DNA end is more similar to TRBJ2-7, so the J call may be wrong. Germline V gene sequence: CDR1 MNHEY, CDR2 SVGAGI. There are 14 residues in the CDR3. CDR3 protein: CASSDSGTGSEQYF. DNA for the CDR3: TGTGCCAGCAGTGACTCCGGGACAGGGAGCGAGCAGTACTTC.

This clonotype is medium-sized (0.01 to 0.1%). The chain recombines TRBV6-5 with TRBJ2-3, with 9 bases lining up with TRBD2. The CDR3 spans 14 residues. Germline values: CDR1 MNHEY, CDR2 SVGAGI. V lost 4 bases to trimming and J lost 6 bases; unmatched junction nucleotides: 5. In nucleotides, the CDR3 is TGTGCCAGCAGTTGGCAGACTAGCGGCGATACGCAGTATTTT. This encodes CASSWQTSGDTQYF.